This T cell receptor beta chain was sequenced for a study of a mutant IDH1 vaccine in newly diagnosed glioma. The time point is: week 5, during vaccination. Alongside topical imiquimod, each dose of vaccine comprised 300 ug of mutant IDH1 20-mer peptide. Regarding the study as a whole: A vaccine-induced immune response developed in around 94% of the patients.

V lost 5 bases and J 0 bases, leaving 14 bases between the germline ends. CDR1 SEHNR and CDR2 FQNEAQ come from the germline V gene (reference sequence). The CDR3 sequence is 16 residues long. Worth noting for this clone: The antigen is undetermined.

The protocol was immunoSEQ multiplex PCR, while the TCRdb copy is restricted to in-frame clones and leaves out a portion. The sample has more than 40,000 clones; around 80% are singletons. This specimen consisted of PBMCs, obtained from a glioma patient whose treatment included an IDH1 peptide vaccine. J is TRBJ2-1 and V is TRBV7-9; D is perhaps TRBD2 (6 bases). The clonotype originates from a woman aged 40 to 50 with glioma. CDR3 protein: CASSPSSGSSYNEQFF. As DNA, the CDR3 is TGTGCCAGCAGCCCTAGTAGCGGAAGCTCCTACAATGAGCAGTTCTTC.